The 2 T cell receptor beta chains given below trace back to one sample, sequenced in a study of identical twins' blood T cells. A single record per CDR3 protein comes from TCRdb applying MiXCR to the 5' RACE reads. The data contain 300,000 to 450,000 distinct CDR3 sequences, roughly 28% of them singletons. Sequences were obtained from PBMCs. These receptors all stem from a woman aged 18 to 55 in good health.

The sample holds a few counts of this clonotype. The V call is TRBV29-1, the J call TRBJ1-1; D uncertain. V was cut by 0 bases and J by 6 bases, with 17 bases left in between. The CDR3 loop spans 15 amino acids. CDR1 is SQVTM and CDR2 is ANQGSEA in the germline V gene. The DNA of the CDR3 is TGCAGCGTTGAAGATTTTCCCAAAGAGGTACCTGAAGCTTTCTTT. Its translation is CSVEDFPKEVPEAFF.

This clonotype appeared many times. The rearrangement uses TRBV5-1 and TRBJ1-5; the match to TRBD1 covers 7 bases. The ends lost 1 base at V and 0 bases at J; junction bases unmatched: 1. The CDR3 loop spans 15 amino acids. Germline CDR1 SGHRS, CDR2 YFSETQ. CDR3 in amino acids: CASSLTGDSNQPQHF. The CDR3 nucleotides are TGCGCCAGCAGCTTGACAGGGGATAGCAATCAGCCCCAGCATTTT.